Each of the 6 T cell receptor beta chains below was sequenced from the same sample in a study of cytomegalovirus exposure and HLA in healthy donors. Assay: immunoSEQ multiplex PCR; the TCRdb copy retains only in-frame clones and omits some. This sample carries 60,000 to 90,000 clones, about 82% of them seen once, and the ten largest clones take around 3%. The specimen was PBMCs. The receptor source for this set is a man between 25 and 39 years old in good health and CMV-seronegative.

The CDR3 region is CASSKRRGPPNEQFF. The CDR3 nucleotides read TGTGCCAGCAGCAAGCGGAGGGGCCCGCCCAATGAGCAGTTCTTC. The rearrangement uses TRBV7-7 and TRBJ2-1, with a weak D call TRBD2 (6 bases). Germline lookup yields CDR1 SSHAT and CDR2 FNYEAQ (reference sequence). CDR3 length equals 15 residues. The germline V and J ends were trimmed by 5 bases and 6 bases, with 17 bases remaining between them.

The CDR3 reads CATQTGYNSPLHF. The DNA for the CDR3 is TGTGCCACCCAGACAGGCTATAATTCACCCCTCCACTTT. The chain recombines TRBV27 with TRBJ1-6, with D tentatively TRBD1 (6 bases). V was shortened by 10 bases and J by 3 bases, with 10 bases between the two germline ends. In germline, CDR1 is MNHEY, CDR2 SMNVEV (reference sequence). The CDR3 covers 13 residues.

V usage is TRBV19 and J usage is TRBJ1-5; the D gene is possibly TRBD1 (5 bases). Per germline, CDR1 LNHDA and CDR2 SQIVND (reference sequence). V gave up 4 bases and J gave up 7 bases, with 11 bases separating them. This CDR3 has 13 residues. The CDR3 reads CASSTLTDQPQHF. CDR3 DNA sequence: TGTGCCAGTAGTACCCTGACAGACCAGCCCCAGCATTTT. The full variable domain, rest sourced from reference TRBV19 and TRBJ1-5, is DGGITQSPKYLFRKEGQNVTLSCEQNLNHDAMYWYRQDPGQGLRLIYYSQIVNDFQKGDIAEGYSVSREKKESFPLTVTSAQKNPTAFYLCASSTLTDQPQHFGDGTRLSIL.

The gene calls are TRBV7-3 and TRBJ1-1; the D is unclear. V lost 3 bases, J lost 1 base, and 6 bases lay in between. The CDR3 contains 13 residues. The V gene's germline CDR1 is SGHTA and CDR2 FQGTGA. The CDR3 here is CASSFTGNTEAFF. The CDR3 nucleotides read TGTGCCAGCAGCTTTACGGGGAACACTGAAGCTTTCTTT.

The CDR3 region has the DNA TGCGCCAGCAGCTTGGGGGGAGACAATGAGCAGTTCTTC. Amino acid sequence: CASSLGGDNEQFF. The V and J genes are TRBV5-1 and TRBJ2-1; D might be TRBD2 (5 bases). There are 13 residues in the CDR3. Trimming shortened V by 0 bases and J by 5 bases, and 6 bases separated the two germline ends. Germline values: CDR1 SGHRS, CDR2 YFSETQ.

This clone was picked up one time. This rearrangement joins TRBV7-9 to TRBJ2-5; D may be TRBD1 (6 bases). From germline, CDR1 is SEHNR and CDR2 FQNEAQ (reference sequence). CDR3 size: 14 residues. V was clipped by 3 bases and J by 9 bases, with 17 bases between them. In nucleotides, the CDR3 is TGTGCCAGCAGCTTGAGTATCTTTTCAGGGGCCCAGTACTTC. This codes for CASSLSIFSGAQYF.